These T cell receptor beta chains were read from a single sample in a study of blood T cell repertoires in COVID-19. Produced via immunoSEQ multiplex PCR; TCRdb's table is partial and in-frame only. The table includes fewer than 300,000 clones, roughly 85% detected once. Sequenced input: peripheral blood. The receptors were gathered from a man aged 45-65 years with active or convalescent COVID-19. CDR3s include the opening cysteine and the closing phenylalanine or tryptophan. Fields, in order: D gene, V gene, CDR3 length, J gene, clone size, CDR3 DNA, CDR3 protein. The D gene is left open where the match is weak. Rows give clone size only sometimes, using once, few, many, or a class for an expanded clone.

d_gene: -
v_gene: TRBV20-1
len: 14
j_gene: TRBJ2-3
abundance: -
CDR3nt: TGCAGTGCTAGTTCGTCACGCGGCACAGATACGCAGTATTTT
CDR3aa: CSASSSRGTDTQYF

d_gene: TRBD2
v_gene: TRBV7-3
len: 15
j_gene: TRBJ2-7
abundance: -
CDR3nt: TGTGCCAGCAGCTTGGGGACTAGTGGGGCTCCCGAGCAGTACTTC
CDR3aa: CASSLGTSGAPEQYF

d_gene: TRBD1
v_gene: TRBV10-3
len: 15
j_gene: TRBJ2-1
abundance: -
CDR3nt: TGTGCCATCAGTGAGTCAGGGGACAGATACAATGAGCAGTTCTTC
CDR3aa: CAISESGDRYNEQFF

d_gene: -
v_gene: TRBV28
len: 17
j_gene: TRBJ1-5
abundance: -
CDR3nt: TGTGCCAGCAGTTTATCCCTCGACAGGAAAATTAATCAGCCCCAGCATTTT
CDR3aa: CASSLSLDRKINQPQHF

d_gene: TRBD1
v_gene: TRBV19
len: 17
j_gene: TRBJ2-6
abundance: -
CDR3nt: TGTGCCAGTAGAACCCGGGACAGGGGATCTGGGGCCAACGTCCTGACTTTC
CDR3aa: CASRTRDRGSGANVLTF

d_gene: -
v_gene: TRBV18
len: 15
j_gene: TRBJ1-5
abundance: -
CDR3nt: TGTGCCAGCTCACCACTGGGGGCGAGCAATCAGCCCCAGCATTTT
CDR3aa: CASSPLGASNQPQHF

d_gene: -
v_gene: TRBV5-1
len: 13
j_gene: TRBJ1-5
abundance: -
CDR3nt: TGCGCCAGCCCCGGGAGGGTTGGAGAGCCCCAGCATTTT
CDR3aa: CASPGRVGEPQHF

d_gene: TRBD2
v_gene: TRBV5-1
len: 17
j_gene: TRBJ2-7
abundance: -
CDR3nt: TGCGCCAGCAGCTTGGTCCCAGCGGGATCCGTTTCCTACGAGCAGTACTTC
CDR3aa: CASSLVPAGSVSYEQYF

d_gene: TRBD2
v_gene: TRBV3-1/TRBV3-2
len: 15
j_gene: TRBJ2-7
abundance: -
CDR3nt: TGTGCCAGCAGCCGGACTAGCGGGAGCTCCTACGAGCAGTACTTC
CDR3aa: CASSRTSGSSYEQYF

d_gene: -
v_gene: TRBV5-1
len: 13
j_gene: TRBJ2-7
abundance: -
CDR3nt: TGCGCCAGCAGCTTGGAAGGTGGCGGCGAGCAGTACTTC
CDR3aa: CASSLEGGGEQYF

d_gene: -
v_gene: TRBV19
len: 14
j_gene: TRBJ2-1
abundance: few
CDR3nt: TGTGCCAGTAAGTTACGGGTAGCTTACAATGAGCAGTTCTTC
CDR3aa: CASKLRVAYNEQFF

d_gene: TRBD1
v_gene: TRBV27
len: 15
j_gene: TRBJ1-4
abundance: -
CDR3nt: TGTGCCAGCAGTTTGCAAACAGGGGTAAATGAAAAACTGTTTTTT
CDR3aa: CASSLQTGVNEKLFF

d_gene: -
v_gene: TRBV9
len: 15
j_gene: TRBJ1-5
abundance: -
CDR3nt: TGTGCCAGCAGCGTAGACGGGAGTGGCAATCAGCCCCAGCATTTT
CDR3aa: CASSVDGSGNQPQHF

d_gene: TRBD1
v_gene: TRBV9
len: 14
j_gene: TRBJ2-3
abundance: -
CDR3nt: TGTGCCAGCAGCGTGGGACAGAGCACGTATACGCAGTATTTT
CDR3aa: CASSVGQSTYTQYF

d_gene: TRBD1
v_gene: TRBV28
len: 13
j_gene: TRBJ1-2
abundance: -
CDR3nt: TGTGCCAGCAGTTTACGAGAGGGGGCTGGCTACACCTTC
CDR3aa: CASSLREGAGYTF

d_gene: TRBD1
v_gene: TRBV19
len: 15
j_gene: TRBJ2-3
abundance: -
CDR3nt: TGTGCCAGTAGGGGGGACAGGAGATACACAGATACGCAGTATTTT
CDR3aa: CASRGDRRYTDTQYF

d_gene: TRBD2
v_gene: TRBV6-5
len: 15
j_gene: TRBJ2-3
abundance: -
CDR3nt: TGTGCCAGCAGTCCAGTAGCGGGAGGGGCAGATACGCAGTATTTT
CDR3aa: CASSPVAGGADTQYF

d_gene: TRBD1
v_gene: TRBV9
len: 15
j_gene: TRBJ1-6
abundance: once
CDR3nt: TGTGCCAGCAGCACCCGGACAGGGAGAAGCTCACCCCTCCACTTT
CDR3aa: CASSTRTGRSSPLHF

d_gene: TRBD1
v_gene: TRBV18
len: 16
j_gene: TRBJ1-1
abundance: -
CDR3nt: TGTGCCAGCTCACCGAGACAGGGGGACATGAACACTGAAGCTTTCTTT
CDR3aa: CASSPRQGDMNTEAFF

d_gene: TRBD2
v_gene: TRBV7-6
len: 16
j_gene: TRBJ2-5
abundance: -
CDR3nt: TGTGCCAGCAGCCCGAGCGCCGGGGGGTTCCAAGAGACCCAGTACTTC
CDR3aa: CASSPSAGGFQETQYF

d_gene: -
v_gene: TRBV19
len: 16
j_gene: TRBJ1-1
abundance: -
CDR3nt: TGTGCCAGTAGCCCTTTGGGCAGGGGCGAGAACACTGAAGCTTTCTTT
CDR3aa: CASSPLGRGENTEAFF

d_gene: TRBD2
v_gene: TRBV7-3
len: 15
j_gene: TRBJ2-1
abundance: -
CDR3nt: TGTGCCAGCAGCTTGGGGACTAGCGAGTACAATGAGCAGTTCTTC
CDR3aa: CASSLGTSEYNEQFF

d_gene: TRBD1
v_gene: TRBV4-1
len: 14
j_gene: TRBJ2-7
abundance: -
CDR3nt: TGCGCCAGCAGCCCCGACAGGGGGGTCTACGAGCAGTACTTC
CDR3aa: CASSPDRGVYEQYF

d_gene: -
v_gene: TRBV3-1/TRBV3-2
len: 13
j_gene: TRBJ1-2
abundance: -
CDR3nt: TGTGCCAGCAGCCAAACCCTTCGGGATGGCTACACCTTC
CDR3aa: CASSQTLRDGYTF

d_gene: TRBD2
v_gene: TRBV9
len: 17
j_gene: TRBJ2-1
abundance: -
CDR3nt: TGTGCCAGCAGCTCCGGGAGACTAGCGGGAGGTTGGGATGAGCAGTTCTTC
CDR3aa: CASSSGRLAGGWDEQFF

d_gene: -
v_gene: TRBV6-5
len: 15
j_gene: TRBJ2-2
abundance: -
CDR3nt: TGTGCCAGCAGCTTGGGGCGAGGGAACACCGGGGAGCTGTTTTTT
CDR3aa: CASSLGRGNTGELFF

d_gene: TRBD1
v_gene: TRBV10-1
len: 16
j_gene: TRBJ2-2
abundance: -
CDR3nt: TGCGCCAGCAGTGATTACGGGACAGGGCGTACCGGGGAGCTGTTTTTT
CDR3aa: CASSDYGTGRTGELFF

d_gene: -
v_gene: TRBV19
len: 18
j_gene: TRBJ2-3
abundance: -
CDR3nt: TGTGCCAGTAGTCTCCGCCCCCAACGGGAGAGGCCGACAGATACGCAGTATTTT
CDR3aa: CASSLRPQRERPTDTQYF

d_gene: -
v_gene: TRBV21-1
len: 16
j_gene: TRBJ2-4
abundance: once
CDR3nt: TGTGCCAGCATCTCCCGGCGGGAGTGGGCCAAAAACATTCAGTACTTC
CDR3aa: CASISRREWAKNIQYF

d_gene: -
v_gene: TRBV19
len: 13
j_gene: TRBJ1-1
abundance: -
CDR3nt: TGTGCCAGTAGGCCGGGGATGGGGACTGAAGCTTTCTTT
CDR3aa: CASRPGMGTEAFF

d_gene: -
v_gene: TRBV21-1
len: 14
j_gene: TRBJ2-3
abundance: -
CDR3nt: TGTGCCAGCAGCAAAGGGGGGACACAAGATACGCAGTATTTT
CDR3aa: CASSKGGTQDTQYF

d_gene: TRBD2
v_gene: TRBV3-1/TRBV3-2
len: 19
j_gene: TRBJ2-2
abundance: once
CDR3nt: TGTGCCAGCAGCGCGATTACCGGGACTAGCGACCCGAACACCGGGGAGCTGTTTTTT
CDR3aa: CASSAITGTSDPNTGELFF

d_gene: -
v_gene: TRBV30
len: 16
j_gene: TRBJ2-1
abundance: -
CDR3nt: TGTGCCTGGAGCGGATCAGAGGTGGAGGTCTACAATGAGCAGTTCTTC
CDR3aa: CAWSGSEVEVYNEQFF

d_gene: TRBD1
v_gene: TRBV6-1
len: 18
j_gene: TRBJ1-6
abundance: -
CDR3nt: TGTGCCAGCAGTGTGGAGACAGGGGGCAGCTCCTATAATTCACCCCTCCACTTT
CDR3aa: CASSVETGGSSYNSPLHF

d_gene: TRBD2
v_gene: TRBV7-2
len: 14
j_gene: TRBJ2-7
abundance: -
CDR3nt: TGTGCCAGCAGCTTCGGGACTAGCGGGTCCCCCCAGTACTTC
CDR3aa: CASSFGTSGSPQYF

d_gene: TRBD2
v_gene: TRBV28
len: 13
j_gene: TRBJ2-1
abundance: -
CDR3nt: TGTGCCACAAAAGCGGGAGGGCCGAGTGAGCAGTTCTTC
CDR3aa: CATKAGGPSEQFF

d_gene: -
v_gene: TRBV3-1/TRBV3-2
len: 15
j_gene: TRBJ2-1
abundance: -
CDR3nt: TGTGCCAGCAGCCGCACCGAAGACAGACACAATGAGCAGTTCTTC
CDR3aa: CASSRTEDRHNEQFF

d_gene: TRBD2
v_gene: TRBV15
len: 15
j_gene: TRBJ2-2
abundance: -
CDR3nt: TGTGCCACCAGCAGAACCTCGGGGACTAGCGGGACGCTGTTTTTT
CDR3aa: CATSRTSGTSGTLFF

d_gene: TRBD1
v_gene: TRBV27
len: 14
j_gene: TRBJ1-1
abundance: few
CDR3nt: TGTGCCAGCAGAAATCAGGGGGCCTATACTGAAGCTTTCTTT
CDR3aa: CASRNQGAYTEAFF

d_gene: TRBD2
v_gene: TRBV27
len: 15
j_gene: TRBJ2-5
abundance: -
CDR3nt: TGTGCCAGCAGTTTATCTAGTAGCGGGAGTGATACCCAGTACTTC
CDR3aa: CASSLSSSGSDTQYF

d_gene: TRBD2
v_gene: TRBV19
len: 15
j_gene: TRBJ2-7
abundance: -
CDR3nt: TGTGCCAGTAGGCCTTCCGGCGGGAGGAGTCGGGGGCAGTACTTC
CDR3aa: CASRPSGGRSRGQYF

d_gene: -
v_gene: TRBV5-5
len: 14
j_gene: TRBJ1-1
abundance: few
CDR3nt: TGTGCCAGCAGCCTGGAGGGGGTGGGCACTGAAGCTTTCTTT
CDR3aa: CASSLEGVGTEAFF

d_gene: TRBD2
v_gene: TRBV28
len: 16
j_gene: TRBJ2-1
abundance: -
CDR3nt: TGTGCCAGCAGTCCCATGGGAGCGGGAGGTAGAAATGAGCAGTTCTTC
CDR3aa: CASSPMGAGGRNEQFF

d_gene: TRBD1
v_gene: TRBV7-9
len: 15
j_gene: TRBJ2-3
abundance: -
CDR3nt: TGTGCCAGCAGCCCTCGGCGACAGGGGTTAAATACGCAGTATTTT
CDR3aa: CASSPRRQGLNTQYF

d_gene: TRBD2
v_gene: TRBV5-1
len: 14
j_gene: TRBJ2-7
abundance: -
CDR3nt: TGCGCCAGCAGCTTAGGTAGCGGGAGCTACGAGCAGTACTTC
CDR3aa: CASSLGSGSYEQYF

d_gene: -
v_gene: TRBV19
len: 11
j_gene: TRBJ1-2
abundance: -
CDR3nt: TGTGCCAGTAGTACCGGCGGTGGCTACACCTTC
CDR3aa: CASSTGGGYTF

d_gene: -
v_gene: TRBV28
len: 15
j_gene: TRBJ1-3
abundance: few
CDR3nt: TGTGCCAGCAGCTTTGCAGGGTCTGGCGGAAACACCATATATTTT
CDR3aa: CASSFAGSGGNTIYF

d_gene: -
v_gene: TRBV12-3/TRBV12-4
len: 13
j_gene: TRBJ1-2
abundance: -
CDR3nt: TGTGCCAGCAGTCCCCGACGGGGAGATGGCTACACCTTC
CDR3aa: CASSPRRGDGYTF

d_gene: -
v_gene: TRBV11-1
len: 15
j_gene: TRBJ1-1
abundance: -
CDR3nt: TGTGCCAGCAGCACCCCCCCGGGAGCATACACTGAAGCTTTCTTT
CDR3aa: CASSTPPGAYTEAFF

d_gene: TRBD2
v_gene: TRBV5-4
len: 14
j_gene: TRBJ2-7
abundance: few
CDR3nt: TGTGCCAGCAGCTTGGCTAGCGGGAGAGTCGAGCAGTACTTC
CDR3aa: CASSLASGRVEQYF

d_gene: -
v_gene: TRBV7-3
len: 13
j_gene: TRBJ1-1
abundance: -
CDR3nt: TGTGCCAGCAGCCCGGGGGGCGGGGGCCGAGCTTTCTTT
CDR3aa: CASSPGGGGRAFF

d_gene: -
v_gene: TRBV19
len: 14
j_gene: TRBJ2-3
abundance: -
CDR3nt: TGTGCCAGTAGTATTGGGAGATACACAGATACGCAGTATTTT
CDR3aa: CASSIGRYTDTQYF